Many counts were recorded for the clone carrying this T cell receptor (beta chain). The length of the CDR3 is 16 residues. Trimming removed 3 bases from V and 2 bases from J, with 16 bases in between. The germline V gene has CDR1 SEHNR and CDR2 FQNEAQ (reference sequence). This sample is part of a study of blood T cells in healthy people across ages. Total RNA was extracted at no less than 5.5 micrograms per sample. Together with a sample-barcoded 5' primer, a J-beta primer mix was included in a second PCR lasting roughly 6 to 12 cycles. TCRdb re-analysed the 5' RACE reads in MiXCR, keeping a single row per CDR3 protein. The sample comprises over 1,300,000 distinct CDR3 sequences, roughly 64% of which are singletons, and roughly 6.3% rests with the top ten.

Sequencing was performed on blood. The V gene is TRBV7-9, the J gene TRBJ1-2; D not resolved. This TCR came from a man aged 18 to 30 in good health. The CDR3 sequence is CASSLIRVEVNYGYTF. The CDR3 bases are TGTGCCAGCAGCTTGATTCGGGTCGAAGTCAACTATGGCTACACCTTC. The variable domain in full, with the rest retrieved from reference TRBV7-9 and TRBJ1-2, is DTGVSQNPRHKITKRGQNVTFRCDPISEHNRLYWYRQTLGQGPEFLTYFQNEAQLEKSRLLSDRFSAERPKGSFSTLEIQRTEQGDSAMYLCASSLIRVEVNYGYTFGSGTRLTVV.